What follows describes a single T cell receptor (beta chain). Method: immunoSEQ multiplex PCR; TCRdb's copy keeps in-frame clones and lacks some. This table has some 92,000 clones, about 89% appearing once. These data belong to a study of T cell responses to AZD1222 COVID-19 vaccine. Germline V gene sequence: CDR1 MGHRA, CDR2 YSYEKL. Trimming shortened V by 0 bases and J by 10 bases, and 10 bases separated the two germline ends. The CDR3 length is 13 residues. The chain couples TRBV4-1 to TRBJ1-5; D is undetermined. The origin of this receptor is an adult in good health. The starting material was peripheral blood, obtained on day 0 of AZD1222 vaccination. CDR3 DNA sequence: TGCGCCAGCAGCCAAGATAGAAGTCTTCCCCAGCATTTT. This translates into CASSQDRSLPQHF.